Following are 12 T cell receptor beta chains from one sample sequenced in a study of regulatory T cells in long-lasting Graves disease. Documented time point: newly diagnosed GD, antithyroid drugs for less than 3 months. Preparation of the TCR library used RNA extracted from PBMCs. Sequencing libraries for TCR beta were prepared with iRepertoire HTBI primers and Arm-PCR of CDR3 regions. Each CDR3 protein is one row after TCRdb ran MiXCR on the multiplex PCR reads. The sample yields hundreds of thousands of distinct CDR3 sequences, roughly 16% seen once. These records were also assigned to another study, of T cells in Graves' hyperthyroidism and ophthalmopathy.

Sequences were derived from peripheral blood mononuclear cells (PBMCs), sampled at new diagnosis, from a patient treated with antithyroid drugs. Receptors originate from a woman aged 25 to 39 with Graves disease.

The table lists this clonotype with many counts. The chain carries TRBV27 and TRBJ2-3; D gene unclear. V was pared by 7 bases and J by 2 bases, with 10 bases between. The CDR3 sequence is 13 residues long. Germline V lookup: CDR1 MNHEY, CDR2 SMNVEV (reference sequence). CDR3 nucleotide sequence: TGTGCCAGCAAACGAGCCTCCACAGATACGCAGTATTTT. It codes for CASKRASTDTQYF.

This clonotype showed up many times. The chain carries TRBV28 and TRBJ1-2; possibly TRBD1 for D (5 bases). Germline loops: CDR1 MDHEN, CDR2 SYDVKM. V dropped 8 bases and J dropped 4 bases, with 11 bases sitting between them. The CDR3 loop spans 12 amino acids. CDR3 sequence: CASDGTGYGYTF. The CDR3 nucleotides are TGTGCCAGCGATGGGACGGGCTATGGCTACACCTTC.

Details on this clonotype: This may be a read error, as it is one base from a much larger clone. The CDR3 here is CASSLTQGGNERLFF. Here the CDR3 DNA reads TGTGCCAGCAGTTTAACACAGGGAGGTAATGAAAGACTGTTTTTT. The chain is built from TRBV28 and TRBJ1-4, with a tentative D call TRBD1 (6 bases). Germline CDR1 is MDHEN and CDR2 is SYDVKM. The CDR3 runs to 15 residues. The whole variable domain, remainder taken from reference TRBV28 and TRBJ1-4, is DVKVTQSSRYLVKRTGEKVFLECVQDMDHENMFWYRQDPGLGLRLIYFSYDVKMKEKGDIPEGYSVSREKKERFSLILESASTNQTSMYLCASSLTQGGNERLFFGSGTQLSVL.

This clonotype was seen ten or more times. The chain has TRBV2 and TRBJ1-2, with unresolved D. Trimming pared 4 bases from V and 7 bases from J, leaving 19 bases between. The CDR3 spans 15 residues. Germline lookup yields CDR1 SNHLY and CDR2 FYNNEI. CDR3 in DNA: TGTGCCAGCAGTGGTTTGGAGGTTTTGAGGGTTGGCTACACCTTC. It translates to CASSGLEVLRVGYTF.

A few counts support this clonotype. The chain recombines TRBV20-1 with TRBJ2-1; weak D call: TRBD2 (7 bases). Germline CDR1 and CDR2: DFQATT and SNEGSKA (reference sequence). The CDR3 is 15 amino acids. Trimming cost V 4 bases and J 0 bases, with 13 bases left between them. The CDR3 nucleotides read TGCAGTGCTAAGGGGGGCGGGAGCTCCTACAATGAGCAGTTCTTC. Amino acids: CSAKGGGSSYNEQFF.

This clonotype was recorded a few times. In nucleotides, the CDR3 is TGTGCCAGCCGAGACGACTACAATGAGCAGTTCTTC. Encoded protein: CASRDDYNEQFF. This chain links TRBV18 with TRBJ2-1, with D unclear. The V end lost 8 bases, the J end lost 3 bases, and 8 bases lay between the germline ends. The CDR3 loop spans 12 amino acids. Per germline, CDR1 KGHSH and CDR2 LQKENI.

This clonotype was detected ten times or more. The chain combines TRBV6-1 with TRBJ1-2; 7 positions agree with TRBD1. Looked up from germline, CDR1 is MNHNS and CDR2 is SASEGT. With 5 bases clipped from V and 4 bases from J, the junction kept 4 bases outside the gene matches. The CDR3 has 13 residues. As DNA, the CDR3 is TGTGCCAGCAGTACGGGACAGTTCTATGGCTACACCTTC. Translating gives CASSTGQFYGYTF.

This clonotype was recorded at least ten times. The rearrangement uses TRBV2 and TRBJ2-1; 12 bases match TRBD2. CDR3 length: 14 amino acids. Germline values: CDR1 SNHLY, CDR2 FYNNEI. After removal of 5 bases from V and 9 bases from J, the junction contained 5 bases not matched to a gene. The CDR3 reads CASSKLAGGREQFF. For the CDR3, the DNA is TGTGCCAGCAGTAAACTAGCGGGAGGACGTGAGCAGTTCTTC.

Details on this clonotype: A much larger clone lies a single base off, so this may be a read error. The V and J genes are TRBV5-4 and TRBJ1-1, with D uncertain. Germline V gene lookup returns CDR1 SGHNT and CDR2 YYREEE (reference sequence). V lost 2 bases to trimming and J lost 4 bases, with 6 bases between them. The CDR3 is 12 residues long. The CDR3 spells CASSFIGTEAFF. CDR3 nucleotides: TGTGCCAGCAGCTTTATAGGCACTGAAGCTTTCTTT.

Note on this clonotype: A much larger clone lies one base from this, so it may be a read error. The chain combines TRBV7-3 with TRBJ2-7; 7 positions agree with TRBD1. CDR3 size: 14 residues. CDR1 and CDR2 (germline): SGHTA, FQGTGA. The V gene end was trimmed by 4 bases and the J gene end by 1 base; junction bases not matched to a gene: 4. The CDR3 region is CASSSQGDSYEQYF. For the CDR3, the DNA is TGTGCCAGCAGCTCCCAGGGGGATTCCTACGAGCAGTACTTC. Based on the CDR3 plus reference TRBV7-3 and TRBJ2-7, the full variable domain is GAGVSQTPSNKVTEKGKYVELRCDPISGHTALYWYRQSLGQGPEFLIYFQGTGAADDSGLPNDRFFAVRPEGSVSTLKIQRTERGDSAVYLCASSSQGDSYEQYFGPGTRLTVT.

This clonotype was seen a handful of times. The rearrangement joins TRBV12-3 or TRBV12-4 to TRBJ2-2; D gene unclear. This CDR3 comprises 16 residues. Trimming shortened V by 2 bases and J by 6 bases, and 16 bases separated the two germline ends. In DNA form, the CDR3 reads TGTGCCAGCAGTTTAAAACGTTCCTTTACCTCCGGGGAGCTGTTTTTT. As protein: CASSLKRSFTSGELFF.

The chain carries TRBV7-3 and TRBJ2-3; D is possibly TRBD1 (5 bases). V was trimmed by 1 base and J by 2 bases, leaving 13 bases between them. Germline CDR1 is SGHTA and CDR2 is FQGTGA. CDR3 length: 16 amino acids. The DNA of the CDR3 is TGTGCCAGCAGCTTAATGTCTCGTGGGGCCACAGATACGCAGTATTTT. Protein sequence: CASSLMSRGATDTQYF.